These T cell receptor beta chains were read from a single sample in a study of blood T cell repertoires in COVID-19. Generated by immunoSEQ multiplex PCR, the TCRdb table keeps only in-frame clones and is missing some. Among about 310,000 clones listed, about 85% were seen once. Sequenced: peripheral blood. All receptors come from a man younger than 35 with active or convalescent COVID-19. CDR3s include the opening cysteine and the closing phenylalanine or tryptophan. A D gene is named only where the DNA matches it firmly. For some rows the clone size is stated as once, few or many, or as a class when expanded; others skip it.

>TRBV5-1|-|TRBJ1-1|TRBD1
CASSPWEAGGKNTEAFF
TGCGCCAGCAGCCCATGGGAGGCAGGGGGCAAGAACACTGAAGCTTTCTTT
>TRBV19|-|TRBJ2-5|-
CASSIADFQETQYF
TGTGCCAGTAGTATAGCCGACTTCCAAGAGACCCAGTACTTC
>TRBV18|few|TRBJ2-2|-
CASSRTGHTNTGELFF
TGTGCCAGCTCACGAACGGGACATACGAACACCGGGGAGCTGTTTTTT
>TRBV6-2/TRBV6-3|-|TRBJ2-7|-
CASSYTQGIIRYEQYF
TGTGCCAGCAGTTACACTCAGGGGATCATCCGCTACGAGCAGTACTTC
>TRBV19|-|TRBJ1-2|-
CASSMAGSNYGYTF
TGTGCCAGTAGTATGGCGGGCAGCAACTATGGCTACACCTTC
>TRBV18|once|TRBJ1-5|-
CASSRDKYSNQPQHF
TGTGCCAGCTCCCGTGACAAGTATAGCAATCAGCCCCAGCATTTT
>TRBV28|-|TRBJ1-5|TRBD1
CASSSIRQGQPQHF
TGTGCCAGCAGTTCTATCAGACAGGGCCAGCCCCAGCATTTT
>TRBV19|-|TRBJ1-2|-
CATSSSRGNYGYTF
TGTGCCACCTCTAGTTCCCGGGGAAACTATGGCTACACCTTC
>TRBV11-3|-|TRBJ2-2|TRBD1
CASSLNRGVYTGELFF
TGTGCCAGCAGCTTAAACAGGGGAGTTTACACCGGGGAGCTGTTTTTT
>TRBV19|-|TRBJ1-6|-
CASSPSSYNSPLHF
TGTGCCAGTAGCCCTAGCTCCTATAATTCACCCCTCCACTTT
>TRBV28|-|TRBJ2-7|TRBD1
CASRLDRVFYEQYF
TGTGCCAGCAGACTGGACAGGGTGTTCTACGAGCAGTACTTC
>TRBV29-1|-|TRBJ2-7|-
CSVAGARDEQYF
TGCAGCGTGGCAGGGGCTAGAGACGAGCAGTACTTC
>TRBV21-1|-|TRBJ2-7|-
CASSNIPLVGGFLPAYEQYF
TGTGCCAGCAGCAACATCCCCCTTGTGGGGGGATTTCTACCCGCCTACGAGCAGTACTTC
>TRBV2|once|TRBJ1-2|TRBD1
CAGKQGATSYGYTF
TGTGCCGGAAAACAGGGGGCGACAAGCTATGGCTACACCTTC
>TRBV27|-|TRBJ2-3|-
CASSFSGGTDTQYF
TGTGCCAGCAGTTTTAGCGGTGGCACAGATACGCAGTATTTT
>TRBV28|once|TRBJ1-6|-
CASRNFRGNRSYNSPLHF
TGTGCCAGCAGAAACTTCAGAGGGAATAGGTCCTATAATTCACCCCTCCACTTT
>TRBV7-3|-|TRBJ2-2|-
CASSQRTESNTGELFF
TGTGCCAGCAGCCAGCGGACAGAATCGAACACCGGGGAGCTGTTTTTT
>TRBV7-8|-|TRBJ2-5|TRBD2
CASSSWREGQETQYF
TGTGCCAGCAGCTCCTGGAGGGAGGGACAAGAGACCCAGTACTTC
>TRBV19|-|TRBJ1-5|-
CAPNGGGHRTSNQPQHF
TGTGCCCCAAATGGGGGCGGACACCGAACTAGCAATCAGCCCCAGCATTTT
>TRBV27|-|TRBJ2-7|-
CASSLSGYYEQYF
TGTGCCAGCAGTTTATCCGGTTACTACGAGCAGTACTTC
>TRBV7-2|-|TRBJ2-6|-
CASSLTGSGANVLTF
TGTGCCAGCAGCTTAACAGGGTCTGGGGCCAACGTCCTGACTTTC
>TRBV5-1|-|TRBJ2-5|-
CASSFLGQPQETQYF
TGCGCCAGCAGCTTCCTTGGACAGCCACAAGAGACCCAGTACTTC
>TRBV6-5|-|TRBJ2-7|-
CASKGGLRLKQYF
TGTGCCAGCAAGGGTGGACTAAGGTTAAAGCAGTACTTC
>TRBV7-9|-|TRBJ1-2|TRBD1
CASSERTGWFDYGYTF
TGTGCCAGCAGCGAGAGGACAGGGTGGTTCGACTATGGCTACACCTTC
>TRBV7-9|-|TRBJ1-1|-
CASSGRQDLNTEAFF
TGTGCCAGCAGCGGACGACAGGACCTGAACACTGAAGCTTTCTTT
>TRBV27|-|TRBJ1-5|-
CASSTSLGGKGNQPQHF
TGTGCCAGCAGTACCTCTTTAGGGGGTAAGGGCAATCAGCCCCAGCATTTT
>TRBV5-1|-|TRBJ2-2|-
CASSFVPGDTGELFF
TGCGCCAGCAGCTTTGTGCCCGGGGACACCGGGGAGCTGTTTTTT
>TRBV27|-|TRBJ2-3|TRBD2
CASSPLAGRFTDTQYF
TGTGCCAGCAGCCCGCTAGCGGGGAGATTCACAGATACGCAGTATTTT
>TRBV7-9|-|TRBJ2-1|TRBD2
CASSLGGGSYNEQFF
TGTGCCAGCAGCTTGGGCGGGGGTTCCTACAATGAGCAGTTCTTC
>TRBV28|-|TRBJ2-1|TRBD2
CASSHLRRGGYNEQFF
TGTGCCAGCAGTCACCTCCGACGGGGGGGGTACAATGAGCAGTTCTTC
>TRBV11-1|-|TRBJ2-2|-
CASSGGQIYTGELFF
TGTGCCAGCAGCGGTGGACAGATCTACACCGGGGAGCTGTTTTTT
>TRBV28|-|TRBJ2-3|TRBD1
CASSRGTGVLTQYF
TGTGCCAGCAGTCGGGGGACAGGGGTTTTAACGCAGTATTTT
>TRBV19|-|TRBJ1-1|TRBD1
CASRGQGWDTEAFF
TGTGCCAGTAGGGGACAGGGTTGGGACACTGAAGCTTTCTTT
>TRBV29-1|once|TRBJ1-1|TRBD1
CSVERAGGHTEAFF
TGCAGCGTTGAACGGGCAGGGGGGCACACTGAAGCTTTCTTT
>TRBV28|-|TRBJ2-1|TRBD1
CASSYFRGDRGSGEQFF
TGTGCCAGCAGCTATTTCAGGGGGGACAGGGGGAGTGGTGAGCAGTTCTTC
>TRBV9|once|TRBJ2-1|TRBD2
CASSVTSGRARNEQFF
TGTGCCAGCAGCGTTACTAGCGGGAGGGCCCGGAATGAGCAGTTCTTC
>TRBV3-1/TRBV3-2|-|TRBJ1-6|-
CASSQEQILNSPLHF
TGTGCCAGCAGCCAAGAACAGATCCTCAATTCACCCCTCCACTTT
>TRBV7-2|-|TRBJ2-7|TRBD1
CASSKDRGLYEQYF
TGTGCCAGCAGCAAGGACAGGGGGTTATACGAGCAGTACTTC
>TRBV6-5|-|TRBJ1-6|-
CASSYSSGAPLHF
TGTGCCAGCAGTTACTCGTCAGGGGCACCCCTCCACTTT
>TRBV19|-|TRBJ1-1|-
CASSTSVNTEAFF
TGTGCCAGTAGTACCTCGGTGAACACTGAAGCTTTCTTT
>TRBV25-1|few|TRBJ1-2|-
CASSESGAGGYTF
TGTGCCAGCAGTGAAAGCGGGGCCGGAGGCTACACCTTC
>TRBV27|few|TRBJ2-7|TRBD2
CASSPGTSGYEQYF
TGTGCCAGCAGCCCCGGGACTAGCGGCTACGAGCAGTACTTC
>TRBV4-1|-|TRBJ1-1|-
CASSQEAGGSKEAFF
TGCGCCAGCAGCCAAGAGGCTGGAGGGAGTAAAGAAGCTTTCTTT
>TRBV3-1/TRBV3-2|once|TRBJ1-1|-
CASSQDNLNTEAFF
TGTGCCAGCAGCCAAGACAATTTGAACACTGAAGCTTTCTTT
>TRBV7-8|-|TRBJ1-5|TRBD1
CASSLIRGQTDNQPQHF
TGTGCCAGCAGCTTGATACGGGGACAGACGGACAATCAGCCCCAGCATTTT
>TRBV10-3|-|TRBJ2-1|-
CAISELGGVNEQFF
TGTGCCATCAGTGAGTTGGGGGGAGTTAATGAGCAGTTCTTC
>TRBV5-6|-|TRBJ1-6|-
CASSLGARPLHF
TGTGCCAGCAGCCTCGGTGCGCGGCCCCTCCACTTT
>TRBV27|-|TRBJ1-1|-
CASSLYEKTGEAFF
TGTGCCAGCAGTTTATATGAGAAAACAGGAGAAGCTTTCTTT
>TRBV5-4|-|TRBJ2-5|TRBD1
CASSLGTEETQYF
TGTGCCAGCAGCCTTGGGACAGAAGAGACCCAGTACTTC
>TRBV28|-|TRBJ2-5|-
CASSLTGTQYF
TGTGCCAGCAGTTTAACCGGGACCCAGTACTTC
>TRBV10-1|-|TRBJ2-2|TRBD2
CASSPFSGGQTGELFF
TGCGCCAGCAGTCCCTTTAGCGGGGGGCAGACCGGGGAGCTGTTTTTT
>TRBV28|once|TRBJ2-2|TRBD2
CASSSGLAGGIGELFF
TGTGCCAGCAGTTCAGGACTAGCGGGAGGCATCGGGGAGCTGTTTTTT
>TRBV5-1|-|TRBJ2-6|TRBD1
CASSLDYPGQISGANVLTF
TGCGCCAGCAGCTTGGATTATCCGGGACAGATCTCTGGGGCCAACGTCCTGACTTTC
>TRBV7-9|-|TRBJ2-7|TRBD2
CASSPERGYSYEQYF
TGTGCCAGCAGCCCAGAGCGGGGATACTCCTACGAGCAGTACTTC
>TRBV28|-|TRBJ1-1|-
CASSLGSPPSEAFF
TGTGCCAGCAGCCTAGGTTCGCCGCCCTCTGAAGCTTTCTTT